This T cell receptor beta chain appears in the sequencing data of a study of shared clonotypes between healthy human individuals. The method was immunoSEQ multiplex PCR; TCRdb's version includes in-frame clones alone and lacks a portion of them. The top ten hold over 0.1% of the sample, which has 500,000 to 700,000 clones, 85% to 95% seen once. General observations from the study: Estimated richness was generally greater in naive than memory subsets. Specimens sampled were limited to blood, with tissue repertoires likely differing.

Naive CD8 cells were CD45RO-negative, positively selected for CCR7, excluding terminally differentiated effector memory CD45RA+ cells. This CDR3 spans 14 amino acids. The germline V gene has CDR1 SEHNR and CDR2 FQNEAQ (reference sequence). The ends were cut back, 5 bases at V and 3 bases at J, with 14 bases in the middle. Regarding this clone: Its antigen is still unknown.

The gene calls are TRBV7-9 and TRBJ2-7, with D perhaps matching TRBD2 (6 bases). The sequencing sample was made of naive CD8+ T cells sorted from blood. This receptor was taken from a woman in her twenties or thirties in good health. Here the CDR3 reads CASSPVGGIYEQYF. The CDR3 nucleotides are TGTGCCAGCAGCCCGGTTGGGGGGATCTACGAGCAGTACTTC. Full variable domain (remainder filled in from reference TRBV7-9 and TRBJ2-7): DTGVSQNPRHKITKRGQNVTFRCDPISEHNRLYWYRQTLGQGPEFLTYFQNEAQLEKSRLLSDRFSAERPKGSFSTLEIQRTEQGDSAMYLCASSPVGGIYEQYFGPGTRLTVT.